Sequencing of this T cell receptor beta chain was carried out in a study of regulatory T cells in long-lasting Graves disease (dated by TCRdb to the early 2020s). Concerning the study at large: Patients with newly diagnosed Graves' disease had been on antithyroid drugs for under 3 months. This study used TCR sequencing and RNA sequencing of peripheral blood to compare persistent Graves' disease patients against newly diagnosed Graves' disease patients. The study was conducted in China and was registered as a clinical trial. A total of some 35 samples underwent TCR sequencing, from about 13 patients with persistent Graves' disease and approximately 20 patients with newly diagnosed Graves' disease.

The paper as a whole reports these results and caveats: Persistent disease showed preferential use of TRBV28, TRBJ1-2 and TRBJ2-5, whereas newly diagnosed disease favored TRBV20-1 and TRBJ2-1. The study examined only peripheral blood because the primary lesion, thyroid tissue, could not be accessed. Lower TCR Shannon entropy and fewer highly expanded clones were observed in persistent Graves' disease patients than in newly diagnosed patients, which suggested clonal expansion. As a limitation, the authors acknowledged that the small sample size may reduce accuracy. Sequencing and analysis were limited to the TCR beta chain. Persistent patients shared more public clonotypes among themselves (2,741) than newly diagnosed patients did (more than 850).

According to the germline V gene, CDR1 reads MNHGY and CDR2 reads SVAAGI. The V and J ends are trimmed by 3 bases and 1 base, leaving 10 bases between them. CDR3 length: 16 amino acids, cysteine to phenylalanine. Solely the CDR3 DNA is kept, with 48 bases framed from the first base. The protocol used for the library was multiplex PCR. Sequencing was carried out with an Illumina HiSeq 4000. CDR3 regions were amplified by Arm-PCR with iRepertoire HTBI primers to construct TCR beta libraries. PCR products were gel purified before sequencing. The paper's data handling went like this. A total of under 80 TRBV and some 13 TRBJ segments were identified across samples and were used for gene usage analysis of CDR3 amino acid clonotypes. COPE and FqMerger were used to merge filtered high-quality paired reads into contigs. BLAST was used to align contigs to IMGT TRBV, TRBD and TRBJ reference genes, and CDR3 was defined according to IMGT. Highly expanded clones were defined as clonotypes with a frequency above 0.1%. Shannon entropy served as the measure of repertoire diversity, while the Gini coefficient captured V-J evenness. Clonotypes shared by more than one individual were considered public. The public reads were reprocessed in TCRdb via fastp at Q25 and MiXCR, keeping in-frame beta chains. All rows with the same CDR3 protein become a single entry with the most common DNA and genes. These V and J calls derive from TCRdb rather than the authors' analysis. The sample profile shows approximately 460,000 distinct CDR3 sequences; over 15% of them were found once. The ten biggest clones cover about 10% of the sample.

This clonotype occurred many times. Its cognate antigen has yet to be identified. No qualities accompany the bases; no much larger clone lies one base away. The time point label for this specimen denotes: newly diagnosed GD, antithyroid drugs for less than 3 months. For both TCR sequencing and RNA sequencing, RNA was extracted from PBMCs using TRIzol. The diagnosis of Graves' disease was made according to American Thyroid Association guidelines. Patients were recruited from an endocrinology department in Xi'an, China. Each patient gave about 9.1 milliliters of peripheral blood, collected in an EDTA anticoagulant tube. Ficoll Paque Plus density gradient separation was used to isolate PBMCs, and no additional T cell sorting was done. An Agilent 2100 Bioanalyzer and agarose gel were used to check RNA quality, and a NanoDrop 2000 was used to measure RNA concentration. The same sample was also used in a study of T cells in Graves' hyperthyroidism and ophthalmopathy. That second report states: A patient counted as having stable Graves' hyperthyroidism if no progression to ophthalmopathy occurred over 18 months of follow-up. Hyperthyroidism patients were newly diagnosed, had a disease duration of under 2 months, and were aged 18 to 65 years. Exclusion was applied to patients with uncontrolled infections, other autoimmune diseases, pregnancy or lactation. Diagnoses were based on clinical symptoms, serum thyroxine and TRAb, thyroid ultrasound and orbital computed tomography. For the first round of RT-PCR on the TCR CDR3, the HTBI primer set was used together with the Qiagen OneStep RT-PCR kit. Most expanded thyroid clonotypes (frequency above 0.001) were also found in blood, which suggests that blood repertoires may mirror thyroid immune responses. A model built on a 13 V-J signature distinguished ophthalmopathy from stable hyperthyroidism, reaching 87.88% sensitivity and approximately 83% specificity in cross-validation and 80%/75% in testing. In validation, the model predicted progression to ophthalmopathy with just under 71% sensitivity and less than 75% specificity, a median of 6.5 months before onset. To identify TCR V-J signatures that set the groups apart, the researchers used a discovery cohort of 95 to 100 patients, made up of fewer than 50 with Graves' ophthalmopathy and about 55 with stable Graves' hyperthyroidism. An independent validation cohort of around 19 hyperthyroidism patients and approximately 17 patients who later progressed to ophthalmopathy tested prospective prediction of ophthalmopathy. The roughly 100 discovery patients were divided at random into training and test sets in a 7:3 ratio. The study also compared thyroid tissue and blood T-cell repertoires from 6 or 7 Graves' hyperthyroidism patients. Following sampling, methimazole starting at 30 mg daily was given to hyperthyroidism patients, and high-dose intravenous methylprednisolone was given to ophthalmopathy patients. Libraries were constructed in a second round of multiplex PCR, after which size selection and purification were carried out. Paired-end sequencing of the libraries was performed with 100 bp reads on an Illumina HiSeq2000. SOAPnuke was used to process the raw data, throwing out any read that contained adapters or uncalled bases, had a mean Phred below 15, or lacked an exact constant-primer or identifier match. COPE v1.2.5 was used to merge the high-quality paired reads, and each unique nucleotide sequence was defined as a clonotype. Clonotypes were aligned to IMGT TRBV, TRBD and TRBJ reference segments using MiTCR v1.1. The analysis included only V-J combinations with a frequency above 0.0001, which together covered around 99% of the repertoires. The TCS score was defined as F50 (clonal expansion) divided by E x V (chaos), with BLOSUM62-based TCRdist calculated between CDR3 peptides within each V-J. Welch's t-statistics and random forest reduced fewer than 600 V-J features to about 12, which were used in a naive Bayes classifier (R e1071). No statistical method was used to set the sample size in advance, and investigators knew the group allocation. The paper describes TCR Vbeta CDR3 sequencing of around 130 peripheral blood samples, made up of approximately 40 ophthalmopathy patients, some 76 hyperthyroidism patients and about 17 progressor patients.

This clonotype originated in a woman aged 25 to 45 with Graves disease. Donor details come from another sample of the same person, matched by shared clones. The sample here was peripheral blood mononuclear cells (PBMCs), taken at new diagnosis, from a patient treated with antithyroid drugs. Rearrangement joined TRBV6-9 to TRBJ2-6, with no D gene named confidently. CDR3 protein: CASSYSRASGANVLTF. The sequenced DNA is TGTGCCAGCAGTTACTCAAGGGCTTCTGGGGCCAACGTCCTGACTTTC.